The TCR beta chain described here comes from a study of blood T cells in healthy people across ages. Trimming cost V 3 bases and J 4 bases; bases outside gene matches: 6. The CDR3 extends over 14 amino acids. Germline CDR1 and CDR2: GTSNPN and SVGIG (reference sequence). Together with a sample-barcoded 5' primer, a J-beta primer mix was included in a second PCR lasting about 7 to 11 cycles. Each CDR3 protein gets one entry after TCRdb re-called the 5' RACE reads with MiXCR. This table holds under 2 million distinct CDR3 sequences, roughly 32% found once. This TCR derives from a woman between 25 and 40 years old in good health. Material for sequencing was blood. J is TRBJ1-5 and V is TRBV30; 7 nucleotides agree with TRBD1. CDR3 in DNA: TGTGCCTGGAGCTCCGGGACAGCTAATCAGCCCCAGCATTTT. Its protein product is CAWSSGTANQPQHF.